Listed below are T cell receptor beta chains from one sample, sequenced in a study of blood T cells in healthy people across ages. TCRdb recomputed calls from the 5' RACE reads with MiXCR, one row per CDR3 protein. Here the sample spans more than 1.4 million distinct CDR3 sequences, roughly 40% being singletons. Input material: blood. The receptors here all came from a woman between 18 and 29 years old in good health. Each CDR3 is given with its conserved first and last residue. A D gene is named only where the DNA matches it firmly. Clone size is not always given. Where it is, it says once, few, many or a class for expanded clones.

j_call v_call clone_size cdr3_length d_call cdr3_aa cdr3_nt
TRBJ1-2 TRBV3-1 few 16 . CASSQELSRRPYGYTF TGTGCCAGCAGCCAAGAGCTCTCGCGGCGCCCCTATGGCTACACCTTC
TRBJ2-7 TRBV6-5 many 13 . CASSQGGLYEQYF TGTGCCAGCAGTCAAGGGGGTCTTTACGAGCAGTACTTC
TRBJ2-7 TRBV27 few 16 TRBD2 CASSQRPGLAAYEQYF TGTGCCAGCAGCCAGCGACCTGGACTAGCCGCCTACGAGCAGTACTTC
TRBJ2-1 TRBV7-9 . 16 . CASSLVVVGASNEQFF TGTGCCAGCAGCTTAGTGGTAGTGGGGGCGTCGAATGAGCAGTTCTTC
TRBJ2-1 TRBV30 few 12 . CAWSVGYNEQFF TGTGCCTGGAGTGTAGGGTACAATGAGCAGTTCTTC
TRBJ2-1 TRBV15 . 17 . CATSRDPPDHSYNEQFF TGTGCCACCAGCAGAGATCCCCCGGACCATTCCTACAATGAGCAGTTCTTC
TRBJ2-3 TRBV2 once 12 TRBD2 CASGDYSDTQYF TGTGCCAGCGGGGACTACTCGGATACGCAGTATTTT
TRBJ2-1 TRBV4-2 . 15 TRBD2 CASSPSGLGTNEQFF TGTGCCAGCAGCCCTTCGGGACTAGGGACTAATGAGCAGTTCTTC
TRBJ2-1 TRBV20-1 . 12 . CSAKSMRTEQFF TGCAGTGCTAAATCCATGCGTACGGAGCAGTTCTTC
TRBJ2-7 TRBV20-1 . 15 TRBD2 CSASPAASGLYEQYF TGCAGTGCTAGCCCCGCGGCTAGCGGGCTTTACGAGCAGTACTTC